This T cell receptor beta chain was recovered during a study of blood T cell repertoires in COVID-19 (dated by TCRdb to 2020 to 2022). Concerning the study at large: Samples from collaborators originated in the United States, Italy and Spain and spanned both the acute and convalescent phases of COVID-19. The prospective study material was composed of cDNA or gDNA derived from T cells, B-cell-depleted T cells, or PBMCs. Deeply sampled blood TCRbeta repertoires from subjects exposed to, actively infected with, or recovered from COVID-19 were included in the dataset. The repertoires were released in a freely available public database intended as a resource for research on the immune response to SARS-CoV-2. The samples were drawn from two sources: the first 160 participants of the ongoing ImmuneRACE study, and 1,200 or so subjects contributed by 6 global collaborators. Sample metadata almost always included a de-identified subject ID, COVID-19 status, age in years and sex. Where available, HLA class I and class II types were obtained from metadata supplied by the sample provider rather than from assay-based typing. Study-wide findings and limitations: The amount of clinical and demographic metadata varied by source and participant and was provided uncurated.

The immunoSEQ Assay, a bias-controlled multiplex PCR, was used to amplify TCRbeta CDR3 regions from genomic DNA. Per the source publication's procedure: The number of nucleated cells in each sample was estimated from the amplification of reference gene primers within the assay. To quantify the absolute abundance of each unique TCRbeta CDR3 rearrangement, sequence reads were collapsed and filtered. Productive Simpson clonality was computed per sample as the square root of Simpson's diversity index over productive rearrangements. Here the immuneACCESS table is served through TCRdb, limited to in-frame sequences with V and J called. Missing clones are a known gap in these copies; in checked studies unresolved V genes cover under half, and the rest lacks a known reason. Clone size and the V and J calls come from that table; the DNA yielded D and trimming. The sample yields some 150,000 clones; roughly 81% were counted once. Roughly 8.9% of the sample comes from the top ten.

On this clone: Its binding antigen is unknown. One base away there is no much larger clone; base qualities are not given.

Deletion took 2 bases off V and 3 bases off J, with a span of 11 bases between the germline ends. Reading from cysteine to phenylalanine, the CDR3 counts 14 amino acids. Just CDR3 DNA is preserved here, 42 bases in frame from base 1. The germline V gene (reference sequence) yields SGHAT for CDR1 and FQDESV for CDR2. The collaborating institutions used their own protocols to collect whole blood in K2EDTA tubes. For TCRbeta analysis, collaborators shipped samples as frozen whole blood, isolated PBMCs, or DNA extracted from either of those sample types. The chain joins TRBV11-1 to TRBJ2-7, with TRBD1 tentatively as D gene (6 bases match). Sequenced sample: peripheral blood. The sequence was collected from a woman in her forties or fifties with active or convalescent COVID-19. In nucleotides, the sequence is TGTGCCAGCAGCTTAAGGGGGAACCACTACGAGCAGTACTTC. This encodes CASSLRGNHYEQYF. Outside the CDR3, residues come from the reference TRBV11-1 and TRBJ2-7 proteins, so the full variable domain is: EAEVAQSPRYKITEKSQAVAFWCDPISGHATLYWYRQILGQGPELLVQFQDESVVDDSQLPKDRFSAERLKGVDSTLKIQPAELGDSAMYLCASSLRGNHYEQYFGPGTRLTVT.